This T cell receptor beta chain was identified in a study of long-term antiretroviral therapy in people with HIV. Study observations and caveats: Diversity rose after ART but stayed below transplant donor controls. ART adherence was not documented, and neither viral resistance nor therapy changes had any data.

A v3.0 immunoSEQ assay was performed at survey level. The assay was immunoSEQ multiplex PCR, and TCRdb's table has in-frame clones only and misses some. The repertoire holds about 25,000 clones, roughly four fifths seen once, with around 15% in the top ten. The germline V gene encodes CDR1 MDHEN and CDR2 SYDVKM. V gave up 3 bases and J gave up 4 bases; unmatched junction bases: 3. The CDR3 has 16 residues. In regard to this clone: Its antigen remains unknown.

The input for sequencing was unsorted PBMCs, taken 2.9 years after starting antiretroviral therapy. The receptor was derived from a man in his fifties or sixties with HIV. The V gene is TRBV28, the J gene TRBJ2-1, with TRBD2 matching 13 bases. CDR3 amino acids: CASSFLTSGGYNEQFF. The CDR3 bases are TGTGCCAGCAGTTTTTTGACTAGCGGGGGGTACAATGAGCAGTTCTTC. The full variable domain, completed using reference TRBV28 and TRBJ2-1, is DVKVTQSSRYLVKRTGEKVFLECVQDMDHENMFWYRQDPGLGLRLIYFSYDVKMKEKGDIPEGYSVSREKKERFSLILESASTNQTSMYLCASSFLTSGGYNEQFFGPGTRLTVL.